The clone carrying this T cell receptor (beta chain) occurred a few times. Trimming cost V 1 base and J 15 bases, with 16 bases left between them. In germline, CDR1 is SGHAT, CDR2 FQDESV (reference sequence). The CDR3 contains 14 residues. Profiling relied on immunoSEQ multiplex PCR, and the TCRdb table lists in-frame clones only, not all of them. The sample lists more than 60,000 clones, roughly four fifths occurring once. The sample is drawn from a study of blood T cell repertoires in COVID-19. Study summary: The origin of the acute and convalescent COVID-19 samples was the United States, Italy and Spain. Sources were T cells, B-cell-depleted T cells, or PBMCs; the material itself was cDNA or gDNA.

The sample comprised peripheral blood. The sequence derives from a man aged 60-69 years with acute or convalescent COVID-19. The chain recombines TRBV11-1 with TRBJ1-6; D unresolved. This CDR3 is CASSLDGPSGRLHF. CDR3 in DNA: TGTGCCAGCAGCTTAGACGGTCCGTCAGGCCGCCTCCACTTT.